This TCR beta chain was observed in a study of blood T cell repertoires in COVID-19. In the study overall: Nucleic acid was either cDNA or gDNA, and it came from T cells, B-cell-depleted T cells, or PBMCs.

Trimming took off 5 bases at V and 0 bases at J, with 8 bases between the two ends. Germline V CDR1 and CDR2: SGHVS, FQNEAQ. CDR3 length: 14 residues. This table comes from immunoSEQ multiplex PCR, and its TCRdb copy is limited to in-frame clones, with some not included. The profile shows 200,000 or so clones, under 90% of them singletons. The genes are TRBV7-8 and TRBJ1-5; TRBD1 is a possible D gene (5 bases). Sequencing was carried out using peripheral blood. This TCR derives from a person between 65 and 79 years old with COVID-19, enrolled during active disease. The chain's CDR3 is CASSPDSSNQPQHF. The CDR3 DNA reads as TGTGCCAGCAGCCCCGACAGTAGCAATCAGCCCCAGCATTTT.